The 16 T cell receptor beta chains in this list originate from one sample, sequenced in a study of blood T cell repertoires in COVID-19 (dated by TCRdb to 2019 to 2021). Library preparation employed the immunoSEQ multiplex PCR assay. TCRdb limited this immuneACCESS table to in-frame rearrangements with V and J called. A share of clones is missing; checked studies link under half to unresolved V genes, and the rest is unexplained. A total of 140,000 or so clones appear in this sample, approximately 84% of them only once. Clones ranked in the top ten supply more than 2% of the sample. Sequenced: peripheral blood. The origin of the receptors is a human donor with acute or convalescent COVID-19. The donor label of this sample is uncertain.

For the CDR3, the DNA is TGTGCCAGCAGCTTAAGACCGATACGGGACTCCTCCTACGAGCAGTACTTC. This sequence encodes CASSLRPIRDSSYEQYF. This chain uses TRBV11-2 with TRBJ2-7; maybe TRBD2 (6 bases). Germline V gene data show CDR1 as SGHAT and CDR2 as FQNNGV. Deletions cut 2 bases from V and 0 bases from J, with 17 bases between. This CDR3 is built from 17 residues. The variable domain in full, completed from reference TRBV11-2 and TRBJ2-7, reads EAGVAQSPRYKIIEKRQSVAFWCNPISGHATLYWYQQILGQGPKLLIQFQNNGVVDDSQLPKDRFSAERLKGVDSTLKIQPAKLEDSAVYLCASSLRPIRDSSYEQYFGPGTRLTVT.

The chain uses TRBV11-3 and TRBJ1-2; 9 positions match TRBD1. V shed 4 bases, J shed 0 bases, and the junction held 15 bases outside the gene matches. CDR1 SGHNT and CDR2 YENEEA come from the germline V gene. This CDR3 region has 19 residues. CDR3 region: CASSSPGTGSPPPNYGYTF. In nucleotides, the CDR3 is TGTGCCAGCAGCTCCCCCGGGACAGGGAGCCCTCCACCTAACTATGGCTACACCTTC.

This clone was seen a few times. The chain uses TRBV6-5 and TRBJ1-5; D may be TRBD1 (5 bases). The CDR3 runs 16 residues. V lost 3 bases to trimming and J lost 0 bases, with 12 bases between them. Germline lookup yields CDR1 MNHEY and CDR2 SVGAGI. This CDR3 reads CASSYKGTNSNQPQHF. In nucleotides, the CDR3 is TGTGCCAGCAGTTATAAGGGGACTAATAGCAATCAGCCCCAGCATTTT.

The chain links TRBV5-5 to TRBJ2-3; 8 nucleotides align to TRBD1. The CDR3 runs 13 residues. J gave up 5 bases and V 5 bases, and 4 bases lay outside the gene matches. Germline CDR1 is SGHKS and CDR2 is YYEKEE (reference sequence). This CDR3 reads CASSPTGGDTQYF. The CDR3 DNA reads TGTGCCAGCAGTCCTACAGGGGGAGATACGCAGTATTTT.

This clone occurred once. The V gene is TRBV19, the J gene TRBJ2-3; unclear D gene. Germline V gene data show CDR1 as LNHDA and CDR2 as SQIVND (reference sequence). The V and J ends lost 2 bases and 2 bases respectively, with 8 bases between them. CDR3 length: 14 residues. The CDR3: CASSIWQPTDTQYF. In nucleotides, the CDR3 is TGTGCCAGTAGTATATGGCAACCCACAGATACGCAGTATTTT. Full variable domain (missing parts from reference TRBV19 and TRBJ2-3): DGGITQSPKYLFRKEGQNVTLSCEQNLNHDAMYWYRQDPGQGLRLIYYSQIVNDFQKGDIAEGYSVSREKKESFPLTVTSAQKNPTAFYLCASSIWQPTDTQYFGPGTRLTVL.

The CDR3 sequence: CASRPGTGGNTGELFF. The CDR3, as DNA: TGTGCCAGTAGGCCCGGGACAGGGGGAAATACCGGGGAGCTGTTTTTT. The gene calls are TRBV19 and TRBJ2-2; 11 bases agree with TRBD1. The CDR3 extends over 16 amino acids. Trimming cost V 6 bases and J 5 bases; bases outside gene matches: 8. Germline CDR1 and CDR2: LNHDA and SQIVND (reference sequence).

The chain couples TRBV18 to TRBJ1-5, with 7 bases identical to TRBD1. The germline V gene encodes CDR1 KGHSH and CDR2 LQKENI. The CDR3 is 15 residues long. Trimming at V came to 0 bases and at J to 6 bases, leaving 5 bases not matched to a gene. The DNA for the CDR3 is TGTGCCAGCTCACCACCAGACAGGGTCGGTCAGCCCCAGCATTTT. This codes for CASSPPDRVGQPQHF.

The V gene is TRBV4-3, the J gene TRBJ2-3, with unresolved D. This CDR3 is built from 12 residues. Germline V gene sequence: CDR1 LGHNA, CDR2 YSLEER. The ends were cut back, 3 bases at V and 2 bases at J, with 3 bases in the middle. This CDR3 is CASSQATDTQYF. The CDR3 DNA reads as TGCGCCAGCAGCCAGGCCACAGATACGCAGTATTTT.

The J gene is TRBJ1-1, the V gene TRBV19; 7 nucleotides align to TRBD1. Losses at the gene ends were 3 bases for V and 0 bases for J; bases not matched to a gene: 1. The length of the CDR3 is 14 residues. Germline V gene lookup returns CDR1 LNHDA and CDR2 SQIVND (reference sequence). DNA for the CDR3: TGTGCCAGTAGTATTGGGACAGTGAACACTGAAGCTTTCTTT. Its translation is CASSIGTVNTEAFF.

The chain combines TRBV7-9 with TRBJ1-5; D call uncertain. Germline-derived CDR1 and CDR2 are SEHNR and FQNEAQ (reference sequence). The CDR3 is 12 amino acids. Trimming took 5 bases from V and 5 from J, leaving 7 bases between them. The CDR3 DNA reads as TGTGCCAGCAGCCGCGAGGATCAGCCCCAGCATTTT. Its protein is CASSREDQPQHF.

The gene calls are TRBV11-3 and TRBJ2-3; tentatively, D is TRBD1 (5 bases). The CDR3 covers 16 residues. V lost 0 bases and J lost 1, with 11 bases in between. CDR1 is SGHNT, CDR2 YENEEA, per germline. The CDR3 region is CASSLDQGGGTDTQYF. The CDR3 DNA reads TGTGCCAGCAGCTTAGACCAGGGCGGAGGCACAGATACGCAGTATTTT.

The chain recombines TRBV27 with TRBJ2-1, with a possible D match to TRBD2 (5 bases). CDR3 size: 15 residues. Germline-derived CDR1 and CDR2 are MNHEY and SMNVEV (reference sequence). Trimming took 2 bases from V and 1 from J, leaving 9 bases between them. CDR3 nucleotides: TGTGCCAGCAGTTTACGGGGTGGGTCCTACAATGAGCAGTTCTTC. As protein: CASSLRGGSYNEQFF.

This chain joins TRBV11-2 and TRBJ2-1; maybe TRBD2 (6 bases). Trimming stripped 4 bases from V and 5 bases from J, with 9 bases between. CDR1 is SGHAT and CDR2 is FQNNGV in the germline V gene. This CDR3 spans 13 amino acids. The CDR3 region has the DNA TGTGCCAGCAGCTCGGGACTCAACAATGAGCAGTTCTTC. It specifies CASSSGLNNEQFF.

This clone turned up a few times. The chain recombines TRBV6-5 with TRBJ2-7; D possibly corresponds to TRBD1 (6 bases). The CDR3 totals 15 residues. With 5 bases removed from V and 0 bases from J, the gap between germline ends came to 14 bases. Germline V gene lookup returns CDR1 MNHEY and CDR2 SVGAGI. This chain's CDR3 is CASSRDNWSSYEQYV. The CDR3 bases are TGTGCCAGCAGTAGGGACAACTGGAGCTCCTACGAGCAGTACGTC.

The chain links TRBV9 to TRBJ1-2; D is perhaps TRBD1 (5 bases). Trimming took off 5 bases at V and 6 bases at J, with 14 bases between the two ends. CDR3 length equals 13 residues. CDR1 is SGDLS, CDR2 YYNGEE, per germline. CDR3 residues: CASRADTGHGYTF. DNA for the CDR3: TGTGCCAGCAGAGCAGACACAGGACATGGCTACACCTTC.

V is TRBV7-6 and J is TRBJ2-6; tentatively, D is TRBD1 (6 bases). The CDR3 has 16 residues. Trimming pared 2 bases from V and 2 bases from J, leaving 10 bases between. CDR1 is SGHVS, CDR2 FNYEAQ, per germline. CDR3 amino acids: CASSLFSGAGANVLTF. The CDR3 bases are TGTGCCAGCAGCTTATTCTCAGGGGCTGGGGCCAACGTCCTGACTTTC.